This TCR beta chain was captured in a study of blood T cells in healthy people across ages. General study points: CMV status of donors was not determined, possibly confounding expanded clonotype changes. Per million T cells, TCR beta diversity dropped roughly linearly as age increased.

The V gene lost 0 bases and the J gene lost 14 bases, with 11 bases spanning the gap. CDR1 and CDR2 (germline): MNHEY, SVGAGI. CDR3 length equals 12 residues. Per-sample yields of isolated PBMCs were at least 7 million. A few counts support this clonotype. The antigen remains unidentified. For the second PCR, which ran for roughly 6 to 12 cycles, a sample-barcoded 5' primer and a J-beta primer mix were used. TCRdb analysed the 5' RACE reads with MiXCR anew, one entry per CDR3 protein. Of 1.2 million to 1.5 million distinct CDR3 sequences in the sample, approximately 60% are singletons; the top ten hold over 5.5%.

V and J are TRBV6-5 and TRBJ2-1; D remains unclear. Sample: blood. This sequence was found in a man younger than 35 in good health. The CDR3 reads CASSYSGRVEFF. The CDR3 nucleotides read TGTGCCAGCAGTTACTCGGGTCGTGTGGAGTTCTTC.